This section outlines one T cell receptor beta chain sequence together with its context. Antigen: not known. The data were obtained in a study of cytomegalovirus exposure and HLA in healthy donors. Regarding the study as a whole: Several top significant clusters appeared, in a later analysis, to be linked to common viral pathogens. TRBV6-2, TRBV6-3 and some other V segments were unresolvable in 87-base-pair reads.

The CDR3 length is 15 residues. CDR1 and CDR2 (germline): MNHEY, SMNVEV (reference sequence). The V gene lost 3 bases and the J gene lost 1 base, with 12 bases spanning the gap. PCR primers comprised 60 Vbeta and 13 Jbeta primers. Study processing details: Roughly 80 million unique TCR beta chains, about 11 million of them shared, were counted by a later analysis. Profiling relied on immunoSEQ multiplex PCR, and the TCRdb table lists in-frame clones only, not all of them. Clone size and V and J calls were adopted from that table, with D and trimming inferred from the DNA. Seen here are 200,000 to 250,000 clones, over 80% observed once, and the top ten hold roughly 0.71%.

The receptor was derived from a boy aged 2 to 10 in good health and CMV-seronegative. Sample: PBMCs. The genes are TRBV27 and TRBJ1-1, with D possibly TRBD1 on 6 matching bases. The CDR3 reads CASSFRGVWNTEAFF. CDR3 DNA sequence: TGTGCCAGCAGTTTCAGGGGTGTGTGGAACACTGAAGCTTTCTTT.